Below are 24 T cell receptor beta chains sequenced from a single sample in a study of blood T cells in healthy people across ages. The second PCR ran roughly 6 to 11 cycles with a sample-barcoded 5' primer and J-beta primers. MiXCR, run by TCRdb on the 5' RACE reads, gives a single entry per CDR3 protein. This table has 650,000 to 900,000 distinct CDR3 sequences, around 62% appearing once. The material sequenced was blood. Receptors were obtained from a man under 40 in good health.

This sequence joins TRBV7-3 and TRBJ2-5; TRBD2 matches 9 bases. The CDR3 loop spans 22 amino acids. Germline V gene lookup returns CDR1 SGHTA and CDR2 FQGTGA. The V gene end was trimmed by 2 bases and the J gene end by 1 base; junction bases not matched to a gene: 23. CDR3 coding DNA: TGTGCCAGCAGCTTATTGGGGTCGCCTAGCGGGGCAGAGACCCCAATCCAAGAGACCCAGTACTTC. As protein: CASSLLGSPSGAETPIQETQYF.

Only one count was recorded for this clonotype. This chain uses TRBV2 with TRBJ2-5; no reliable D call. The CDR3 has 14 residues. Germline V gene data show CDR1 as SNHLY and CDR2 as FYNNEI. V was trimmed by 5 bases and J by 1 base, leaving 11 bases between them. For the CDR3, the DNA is TGTGCCAGCAGTTCCCGACGGCCCCAAGAGACCCAGTACTTC. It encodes CASSSRRPQETQYF. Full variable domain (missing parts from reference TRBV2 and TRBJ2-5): EPEVTQTPSHQVTQMGQEVILRCVPISNHLYFYWYRQILGQKVEFLVSFYNNEISEKSEIFDDQFSVERPDGSNFTLKIRSTKLEDSAMYFCASSSRRPQETQYFGPGTRLLVL.

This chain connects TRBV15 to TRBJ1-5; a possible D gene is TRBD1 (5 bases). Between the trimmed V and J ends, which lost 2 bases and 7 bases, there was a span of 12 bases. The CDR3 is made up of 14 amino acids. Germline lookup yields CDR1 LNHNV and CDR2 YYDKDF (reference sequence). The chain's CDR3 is CATSRPGTQQPQHF. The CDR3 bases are TGTGCCACCAGCAGACCCGGGACCCAACAGCCCCAGCATTTT.

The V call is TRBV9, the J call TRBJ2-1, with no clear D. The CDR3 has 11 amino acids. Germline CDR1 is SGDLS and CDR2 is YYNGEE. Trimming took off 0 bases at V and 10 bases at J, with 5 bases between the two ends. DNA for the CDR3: TGTGCCAGCAGCGTAGGGCAGGAGCAGTTCTTC. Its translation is CASSVGQEQFF.

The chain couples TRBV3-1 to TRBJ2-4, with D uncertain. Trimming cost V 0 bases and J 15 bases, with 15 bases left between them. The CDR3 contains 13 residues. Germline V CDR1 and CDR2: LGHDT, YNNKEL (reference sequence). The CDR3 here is CASSQDRQPSRYF. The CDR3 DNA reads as TGTGCCAGCAGCCAAGATAGGCAGCCCAGCCGGTACTTC.

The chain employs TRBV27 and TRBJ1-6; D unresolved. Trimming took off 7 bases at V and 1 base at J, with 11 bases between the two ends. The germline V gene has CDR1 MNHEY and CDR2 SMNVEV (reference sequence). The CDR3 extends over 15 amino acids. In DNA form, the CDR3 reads TGTGCCAGCACCGTCGTTGGGTCCTATAATTCACCCCTCCACTTT. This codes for CASTVVGSYNSPLHF.

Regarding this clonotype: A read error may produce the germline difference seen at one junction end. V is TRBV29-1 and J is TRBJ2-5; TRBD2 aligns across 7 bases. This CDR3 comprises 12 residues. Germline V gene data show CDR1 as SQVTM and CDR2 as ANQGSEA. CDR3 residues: CSVGLARETRYF. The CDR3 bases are TGCAGCGTCGGACTGGCGCGGGAGACCCGGTACTTC.

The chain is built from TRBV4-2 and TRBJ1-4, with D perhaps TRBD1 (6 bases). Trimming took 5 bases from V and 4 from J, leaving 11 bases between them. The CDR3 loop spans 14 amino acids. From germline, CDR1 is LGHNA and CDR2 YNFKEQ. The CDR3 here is CASSAGQNNEKLFF. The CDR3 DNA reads TGTGCCAGCAGCGCTGGACAGAATAATGAAAAACTGTTTTTT.

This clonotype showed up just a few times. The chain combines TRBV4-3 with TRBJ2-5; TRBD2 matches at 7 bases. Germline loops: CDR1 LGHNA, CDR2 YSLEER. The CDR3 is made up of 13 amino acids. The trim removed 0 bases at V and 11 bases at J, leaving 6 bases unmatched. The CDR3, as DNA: TGCGCCAGCAGCCAAGAACGAGGGAGGGAGCAGTACTTC. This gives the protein CASSQERGREQYF.

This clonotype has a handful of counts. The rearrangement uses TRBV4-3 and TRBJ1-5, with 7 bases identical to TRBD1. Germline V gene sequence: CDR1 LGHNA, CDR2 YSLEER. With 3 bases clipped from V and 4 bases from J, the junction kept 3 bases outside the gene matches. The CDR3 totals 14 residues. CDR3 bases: TGCGCCAGCAGCCAGGGACAGCAGAATCAGCCCCAGCATTTT. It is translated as CASSQGQQNQPQHF.

This chain's CDR3 is CSVGTSGVDTQYF. The CDR3 DNA sequence: TGCAGCGTCGGGACTAGCGGGGTAGATACGCAGTATTTT. The J gene is TRBJ2-3, the V gene TRBV29-1; 13 bases line up with TRBD2. Per the germline V gene, CDR1 is SQVTM and CDR2 is ANQGSEA. Losses at the gene ends were 6 bases for V and 5 bases for J; bases not matched to a gene: 2. The CDR3 spans 13 residues.

CDR3 in DNA: TGTGCCAGCAGCACCGGACCTGTTAGCAATCAGCCCCAGCATTTT. It translates to CASSTGPVSNQPQHF. The genes are TRBV5-6 and TRBJ1-5; D is undetermined. Trimming stripped 4 bases from V and 0 bases from J, with 11 bases between. Germline V gene lookup returns CDR1 SGHDT and CDR2 YYEEEE. The CDR3 runs to 15 residues.

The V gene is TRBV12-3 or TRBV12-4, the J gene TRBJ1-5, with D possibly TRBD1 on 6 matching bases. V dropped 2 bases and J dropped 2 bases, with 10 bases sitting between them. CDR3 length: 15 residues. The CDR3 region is CASSLTGARNQPQHF. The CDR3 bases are TGTGCCAGCAGTTTAACGGGGGCTCGCAATCAGCCCCAGCATTTT.

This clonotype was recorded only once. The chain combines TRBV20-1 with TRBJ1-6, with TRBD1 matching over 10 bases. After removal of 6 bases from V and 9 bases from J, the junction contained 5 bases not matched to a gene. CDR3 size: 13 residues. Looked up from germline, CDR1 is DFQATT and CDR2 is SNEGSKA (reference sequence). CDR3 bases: TGCAGTGCCCCCGGGACAGGGGTTTCACCCCTCCACTTT. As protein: CSAPGTGVSPLHF.

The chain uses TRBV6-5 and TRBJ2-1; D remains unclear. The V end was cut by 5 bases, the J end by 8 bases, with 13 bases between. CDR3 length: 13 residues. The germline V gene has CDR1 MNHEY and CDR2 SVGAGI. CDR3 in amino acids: CASSHRPGYEQFF. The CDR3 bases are TGTGCCAGCAGTCACCGACCTGGCTATGAGCAGTTCTTC.

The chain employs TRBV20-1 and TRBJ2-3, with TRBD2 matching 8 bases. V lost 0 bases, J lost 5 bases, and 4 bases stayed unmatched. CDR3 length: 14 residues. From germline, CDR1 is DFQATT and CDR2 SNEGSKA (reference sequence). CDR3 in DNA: TGCAGTGCTAGAGATGCGGGGGGCAGAGATACGCAGTATTTT. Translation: CSARDAGGRDTQYF.

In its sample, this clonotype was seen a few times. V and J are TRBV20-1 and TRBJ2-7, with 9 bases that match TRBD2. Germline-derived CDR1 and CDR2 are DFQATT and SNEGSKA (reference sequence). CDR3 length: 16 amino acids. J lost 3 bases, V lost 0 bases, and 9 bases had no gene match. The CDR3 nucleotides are TGCAGTGCTAGAGATCAGGGACTAGCAAATTTCTACGAGCAGTACTTC. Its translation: CSARDQGLANFYEQYF.

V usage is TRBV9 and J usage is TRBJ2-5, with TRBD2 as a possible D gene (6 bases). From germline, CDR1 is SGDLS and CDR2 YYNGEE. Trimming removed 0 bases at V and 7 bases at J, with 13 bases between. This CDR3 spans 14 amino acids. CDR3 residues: CASSVARIGGTQYF. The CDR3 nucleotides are TGTGCCAGCAGCGTAGCCAGGATCGGGGGGACCCAGTACTTC.

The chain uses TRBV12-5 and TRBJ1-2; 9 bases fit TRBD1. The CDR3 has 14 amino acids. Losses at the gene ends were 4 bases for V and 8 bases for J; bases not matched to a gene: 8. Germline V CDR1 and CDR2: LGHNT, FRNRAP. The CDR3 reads CASGSTGTGKGYTF. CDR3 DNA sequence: TGTGCTAGTGGTTCGACCGGGACAGGGAAAGGCTACACCTTC. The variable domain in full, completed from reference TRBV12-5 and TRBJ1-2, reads DARVTQTPRHKVTEMGQEVTMRCQPILGHNTVFWYRQTMMQGLELLAYFRNRAPLDDSGMPKDRFSAEMPDATLATLKIQPSEPRDSAVYFCASGSTGTGKGYTFGSGTRLTVV.

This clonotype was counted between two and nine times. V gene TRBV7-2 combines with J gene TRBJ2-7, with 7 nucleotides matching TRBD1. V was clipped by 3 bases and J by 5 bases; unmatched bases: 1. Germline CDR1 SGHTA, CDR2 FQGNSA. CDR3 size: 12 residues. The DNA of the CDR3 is TGTGCCAGCAGCTTCCAGGGGGACGAGCAGTACTTC. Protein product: CASSFQGDEQYF.

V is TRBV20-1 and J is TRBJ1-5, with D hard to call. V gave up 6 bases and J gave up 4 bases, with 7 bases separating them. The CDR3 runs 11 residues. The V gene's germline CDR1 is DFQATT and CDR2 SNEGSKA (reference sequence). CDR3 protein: CSAVGNQPQHF. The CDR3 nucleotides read TGCAGTGCCGTAGGTAATCAGCCCCAGCATTTT.

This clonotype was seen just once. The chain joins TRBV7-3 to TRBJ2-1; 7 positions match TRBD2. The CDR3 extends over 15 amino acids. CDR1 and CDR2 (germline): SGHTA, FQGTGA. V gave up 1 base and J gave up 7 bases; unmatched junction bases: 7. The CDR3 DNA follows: TGTGCCAGCAGCTTAAATTCAGCGGGGTATAATGAGCAGTTCTTC. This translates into CASSLNSAGYNEQFF.

CDR3 nucleotides: TGCAGCGTTGATAAGGGTATCACAGATACGCAGTATTTT. It encodes CSVDKGITDTQYF. The chain has TRBV29-1 and TRBJ2-3, with D unclear. Deletions cut 3 bases from V and 2 bases from J, with 9 bases between. Per the germline V gene, CDR1 is SQVTM and CDR2 is ANQGSEA. This CDR3 spans 13 amino acids.

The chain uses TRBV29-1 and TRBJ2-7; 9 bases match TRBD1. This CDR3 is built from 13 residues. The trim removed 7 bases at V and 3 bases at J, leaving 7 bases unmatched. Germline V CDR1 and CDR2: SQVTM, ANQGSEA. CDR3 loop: CSARTGASYEQYF. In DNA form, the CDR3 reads TGCAGCGCCCGGACAGGGGCCAGCTACGAGCAGTACTTC.